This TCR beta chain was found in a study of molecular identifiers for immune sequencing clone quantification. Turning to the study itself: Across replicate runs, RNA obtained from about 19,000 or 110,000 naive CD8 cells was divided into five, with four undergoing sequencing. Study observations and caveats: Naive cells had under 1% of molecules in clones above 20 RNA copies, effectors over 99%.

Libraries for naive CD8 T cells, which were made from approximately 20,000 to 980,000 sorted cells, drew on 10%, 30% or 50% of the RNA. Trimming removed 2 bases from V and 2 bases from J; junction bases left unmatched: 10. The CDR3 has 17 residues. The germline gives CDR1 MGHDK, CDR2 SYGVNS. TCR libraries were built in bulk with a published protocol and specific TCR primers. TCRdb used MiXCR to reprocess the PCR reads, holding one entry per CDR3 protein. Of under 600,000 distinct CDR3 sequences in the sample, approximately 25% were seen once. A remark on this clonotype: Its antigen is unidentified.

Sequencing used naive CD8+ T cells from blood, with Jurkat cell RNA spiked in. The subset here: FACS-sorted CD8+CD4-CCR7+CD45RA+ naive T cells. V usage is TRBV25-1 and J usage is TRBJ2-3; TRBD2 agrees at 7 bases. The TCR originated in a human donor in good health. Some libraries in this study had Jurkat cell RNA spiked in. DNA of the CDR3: TGTGCCAGCAGTGAAAGTTTCTCTAGCGGAGTCACAGATACGCAGTATTTT. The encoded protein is CASSESFSSGVTDTQYF. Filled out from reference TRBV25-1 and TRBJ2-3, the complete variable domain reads EADIYQTPRYLVIGTGKKITLECSQTMGHDKMYWYQQDPGMELHLIHYSYGVNSTEKGDLSSESTVSRIRTEHFPLTLESARPSHTSQYLCASSESFSSGVTDTQYFGPGTRLTVL.